A selection of T cell receptor beta chains follows, all from one sample in a study of identical twins. TCRdb re-analysed the 5' RACE reads in MiXCR, keeping a single row per CDR3 protein. The table has 450,000 to 600,000 distinct CDR3 sequences, more than 20% seen once. The same sample was also used in a study of yellow fever vaccine responses in identical twins.

Sequenced: CD4+ T cells sorted from blood. The receptors shown here come from a young woman in good health. Each CDR3 is given with its conserved first and last residue. The order of the fields is J gene, V gene, clone size, D gene, CDR3 protein, CDR3 DNA. D genes are given only for firm matches. Size is stated for part of the rows, as once, few or many counts, or as a class when the clone is expanded.

j_gene: TRBJ2-1; v_gene: TRBV24-1; abundance: .; d_gene: .; CDR3aa: CATSDLSREQFF; CDR3nt: TGTGCCACCAGTGATCTATCAAGAGAGCAGTTCTTC
j_gene: TRBJ2-5; v_gene: TRBV4-1; abundance: few; d_gene: TRBD1; CDR3aa: CASRRQGAGETQYF; CDR3nt: TGCGCCAGCAGACGACAGGGGGCCGGGGAGACCCAGTACTTC
j_gene: TRBJ2-7; v_gene: TRBV29-1; abundance: .; d_gene: TRBD2; CDR3aa: CSVFSFRTSGSYEQYF; CDR3nt: TGCAGCGTTTTCTCCTTTCGGACTAGCGGTTCCTACGAGCAGTACTTC
j_gene: TRBJ2-5; v_gene: TRBV20-1; abundance: few; d_gene: .; CDR3aa: CSASRREQETQYF; CDR3nt: TGCAGTGCTAGCAGACGGGAGCAAGAGACCCAGTACTTC
j_gene: TRBJ1-1; v_gene: TRBV12-3/TRBV12-4; abundance: many; d_gene: .; CDR3aa: CASSLVPNTEAFF; CDR3nt: TGTGCCAGCAGCCTCGTCCCGAACACTGAAGCTTTCTTT
j_gene: TRBJ1-5; v_gene: TRBV2; abundance: .; d_gene: .; CDR3aa: CASSKTATGAQHF; CDR3nt: TGTGCCAGCAGTAAGACGGCTACCGGAGCCCAGCATTTT
j_gene: TRBJ2-3; v_gene: TRBV5-1; abundance: .; d_gene: .; CDR3aa: CASSLTGKVWDTQYF; CDR3nt: TGCGCCAGCAGCCTCACCGGGAAGGTCTGGGATACGCAGTATTTT
j_gene: TRBJ2-7; v_gene: TRBV14; abundance: .; d_gene: TRBD2; CDR3aa: CASSHTGLAFHEQYF; CDR3nt: TGTGCCAGCAGCCATACCGGACTAGCCTTCCACGAGCAGTACTTC
j_gene: TRBJ1-5; v_gene: TRBV5-1; abundance: .; d_gene: TRBD1; CDR3aa: CASSPWGGTVNQPQHF; CDR3nt: TGCGCCAGCAGCCCGTGGGGCGGGACAGTCAATCAGCCCCAGCATTTT
j_gene: TRBJ2-1; v_gene: TRBV29-1; abundance: few; d_gene: TRBD2; CDR3aa: CSWARDYYNEQFF; CDR3nt: TGCAGCTGGGCCAGGGACTACTACAATGAGCAGTTCTTC
j_gene: TRBJ2-3; v_gene: TRBV5-1; abundance: few; d_gene: TRBD1; CDR3aa: CASSDRGSTDTQYF; CDR3nt: TGCGCCAGCAGCGACAGGGGGTCGACAGATACGCAGTATTTT
j_gene: TRBJ2-5; v_gene: TRBV5-1; abundance: few; d_gene: .; CDR3aa: CASSTGTQKETQYF; CDR3nt: TGCGCCAGCAGCACCGGGACACAAAAAGAGACCCAGTACTTC
j_gene: TRBJ1-5; v_gene: TRBV12-3/TRBV12-4; abundance: .; d_gene: .; CDR3aa: CASSLGLQPQHF; CDR3nt: TGTGCCAGCAGTTTAGGCCTCCAGCCCCAGCATTTT
j_gene: TRBJ2-1; v_gene: TRBV11-2; abundance: few; d_gene: .; CDR3aa: CASSLDKQFF; CDR3nt: TGTGCCAGCAGCTTAGATAAGCAGTTCTTC
j_gene: TRBJ1-5; v_gene: TRBV12-3/TRBV12-4; abundance: few; d_gene: .; CDR3aa: CASSGVGQPQHF; CDR3nt: TGTGCCAGCTCAGGGGTGGGTCAGCCCCAGCATTTT
j_gene: TRBJ2-3; v_gene: TRBV12-3/TRBV12-4; abundance: few; d_gene: TRBD2; CDR3aa: CASSPRRAGAQKWADTQYF; CDR3nt: TGTGCCAGCAGTCCACGTCGAGCGGGAGCCCAAAAATGGGCGGATACGCAGTATTTT